The following is a T cell receptor (beta chain) sequence with its context. Its cognate antigen is unknown. V lost 3 bases and J 11 bases, leaving 11 bases between the germline ends. The CDR3 extends over 12 amino acids. Germline CDR1 reads LGHNA; CDR2 reads YSLEER. These data are taken from a study of cytomegalovirus exposure and HLA in healthy donors. Whole-study results and caveats: Rarity characterized most TCR sequences, yet some public TCRs appeared in many donors. About 90% or about 30% of the time was how often most TCR beta V segments were productive, according to an earlier analysis. There were a few CMV-associated chains whose specificity for CMV antigens was confirmed in vitro.

PCR was performed using 60 Vbeta and 13 Jbeta primers. Sequencing was performed with immunoSEQ multiplex PCR; in TCRdb, only in-frame clones are kept and a portion is missing. The sample holds 130,000 to 150,000 clones, almost 80% seen once. The rearrangement links TRBV4-3 to TRBJ2-1; D may be TRBD1 (5 bases). The sample consisted of PBMCs. The TCR comes from a man aged 18 to 29 in good health and CMV-seronegative. The CDR3 nucleotides read TGCGCCAGCAGCCAGGCAGGGTATAAGCAGTTCTTC. It is translated as CASSQAGYKQFF.